Given below is one T cell receptor beta chain in context. Its cognate antigen is unknown. The data are from a study of cytomegalovirus exposure and HLA in healthy donors. Regarding the study as a whole: The authors enumerated over 150 TCR beta chains as linked to cytomegalovirus. Subsequent analysis showed first-cohort TCR clusters tending to co-occur in 95 to 150 validation repertoires. Reportedly, cytomegalovirus status was diagnosed with high sensitivity and specificity.

TCRdb's table, derived via immunoSEQ multiplex PCR, lists solely in-frame clones and lacks some. Here the sample spans fewer than 400,000 clones, around 90% being singletons. Germline V gives CDR1 LNHDA, CDR2 SQIVND (reference sequence). J was trimmed by 3 bases and V by 5 bases; bases with no gene match: 11. The CDR3 extends over 16 amino acids. An approximately 130-subject validation cohort, separate from the approximately 690-subject first cohort, supplied the donors. This chain connects TRBV19 to TRBJ1-2; TRBD1 matches 8 bases. The sequence derives from a man aged 25-45 years in good health and CMV-seronegative. Sequenced: PBMCs. CDR3 protein: CASSAQRTGTYYGYTF. As DNA, the CDR3 is TGTGCCAGTAGTGCGCAAAGGACAGGGACGTACTATGGCTACACCTTC. Complete variable domain (other parts from reference TRBV19 and TRBJ1-2): DGGITQSPKYLFRKEGQNVTLSCEQNLNHDAMYWYRQDPGQGLRLIYYSQIVNDFQKGDIAEGYSVSREKKESFPLTVTSAQKNPTAFYLCASSAQRTGTYYGYTFGSGTRLTVV.